This TCR beta chain emerged from a study of blood T cell repertoires in COVID-19 (TCRdb year 2020). Context from the whole study: The collaborator samples originated in the United States, Italy and Spain and spanned the acute and convalescent phases of COVID-19. Samples came from the ongoing ImmuneRACE study (first 160 participants) plus 1,254 subjects from 6 global collaborators. The dataset comprised deeply sampled blood TCRbeta repertoires from subjects exposed to, actively infected with, or recovered from COVID-19. The repertoires were released in a freely available public database intended as a resource for research on the immune response to SARS-CoV-2. Sample metadata almost always included a de-identified subject ID, COVID-19 status, age in years and sex. The material from the prospective study consisted of cDNA or gDNA derived from T cells, B-cell-depleted T cells, or PBMCs. Where available, HLA class I and class II types were obtained from metadata supplied by the sample provider rather than from assay-based typing. Beyond this particular receptor, the publication reports: Clinical and demographic metadata were provided uncurated, with the amount varying by source and participant.

As to this clone: Its binding antigen is unknown. Nothing much larger sits one base from this clone, and base qualities are not available.

TCRbeta CDR3 regions were amplified from genomic DNA using the immunoSEQ Assay, a bias-controlled multiplex PCR. Regarding the original processing steps: The number of nucleated cells in each sample was estimated by amplification of reference gene primers within the assay. To quantify the absolute abundance of each unique TCRbeta CDR3 rearrangement, sequence reads were collapsed and filtered. For each sample, productive Simpson clonality was calculated as the square root of Simpson's diversity index over productive rearrangements. Not all clones reach the TCRdb copy of this immuneACCESS table, which keeps in-frame sequences only. Checked studies attribute under half of the gap to unresolved V genes and leave the rest unexplained. From that table come the V and J calls and clone size; the DNA was used to work out D and trimming. Recorded for this sample are 250,000 to 350,000 clones; about 86% of them occurred a single time. Around 14% of the sample goes to the ten largest clones.

V is pared back by 3 bases and J by 2 bases, with 18 bases lying between the germline termini. CDR3 length: 17 amino acids, cysteine to phenylalanine. The kept DNA is CDR3 alone, 51 bases in frame from the first base. CDR1 and CDR2, looked up from the germline V gene (reference sequence), are SGHNT and YYREEE. In Seattle, one collaborating source enrolled patients while the infection was active and tracked those patients longitudinally over the course of disease. Collaborating institutions collected whole blood in K2EDTA tubes following their own protocols. Collaborator samples were shipped for TCRbeta analysis as frozen whole blood, isolated PBMCs, or DNA extracted from either sample type.

The receptor's source is a woman in her 70s with COVID-19, enrolled during active disease. Sequencing was done on a sample of peripheral blood. The chain uses TRBV5-4 and TRBJ2-1; TRBD2 might be the D gene, on 5 matching bases. The CDR3 region has the sequence CASSSRRWQRTYNEQFF. The nucleotides are TGTGCCAGCAGCTCCCGGCGGTGGCAGCGGACCTACAATGAGCAGTTCTTC.